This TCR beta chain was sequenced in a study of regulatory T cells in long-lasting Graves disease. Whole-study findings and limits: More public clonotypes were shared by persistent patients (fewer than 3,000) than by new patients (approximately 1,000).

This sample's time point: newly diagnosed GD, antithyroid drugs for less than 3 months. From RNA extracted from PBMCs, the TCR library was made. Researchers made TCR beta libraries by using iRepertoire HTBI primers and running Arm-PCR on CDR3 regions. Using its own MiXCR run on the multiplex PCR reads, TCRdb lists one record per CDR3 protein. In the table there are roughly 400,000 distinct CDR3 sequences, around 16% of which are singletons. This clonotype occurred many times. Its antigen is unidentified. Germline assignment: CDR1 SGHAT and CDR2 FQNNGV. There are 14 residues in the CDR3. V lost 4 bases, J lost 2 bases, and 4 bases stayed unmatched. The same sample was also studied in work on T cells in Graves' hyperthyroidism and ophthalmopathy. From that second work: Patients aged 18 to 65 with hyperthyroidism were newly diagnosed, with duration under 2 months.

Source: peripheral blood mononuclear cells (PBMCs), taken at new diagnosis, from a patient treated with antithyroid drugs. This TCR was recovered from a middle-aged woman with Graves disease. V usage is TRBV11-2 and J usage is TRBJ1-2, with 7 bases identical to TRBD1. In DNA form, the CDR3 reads TGTGCCAGCAGCTCAGGGACAGTGAACTATGGCTACACCTTC. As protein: CASSSGTVNYGYTF. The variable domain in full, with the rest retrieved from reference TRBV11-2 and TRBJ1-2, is EAGVAQSPRYKIIEKRQSVAFWCNPISGHATLYWYQQILGQGPKLLIQFQNNGVVDDSQLPKDRFSAERLKGVDSTLKIQPAKLEDSAVYLCASSSGTVNYGYTFGSGTRLTVV.